Below, 6 T cell receptor beta chains from the same sample are listed, as sequenced in a study of T cell responses to AZD1222 COVID-19 vaccine. Using immunoSEQ multiplex PCR, the repertoire was profiled, and TCRdb retains in-frame clones only, with some absent. The sample lists fewer than 85,000 clones, approximately 90% occurring once. The sequences come from peripheral blood, collected 28 days after the second AZD1222 dose. The source is an adult who received the AZD1222 COVID-19 vaccine.

The genes are TRBV30 and TRBJ1-3, with D unresolved. This CDR3 has 13 amino acids. Germline V gives CDR1 GTSNPN, CDR2 SVGIG (reference sequence). With 8 bases removed from V and 4 bases from J, the gap between germline ends came to 15 bases. CDR3: CALEELGGNTIYF. Written as DNA, the CDR3 is TGTGCCCTGGAGGAGCTGGGAGGAAACACCATATATTTT.

This chain uses TRBV19 with TRBJ2-2; TRBD1 matches 9 bases. The CDR3 length is 17 residues. The germline V gene encodes CDR1 LNHDA and CDR2 SQIVND (reference sequence). J lost 1 base, V lost 6 bases, and 9 bases had no gene match. CDR3 residues: CASRFSPGQGNTGELFF. CDR3 nucleotide sequence: TGTGCCAGTAGATTTTCCCCGGGACAGGGGAACACCGGGGAGCTGTTTTTT.

V gene TRBV19 combines with J gene TRBJ2-1; 8 nucleotides agree with TRBD2. Germline V gives CDR1 LNHDA, CDR2 SQIVND (reference sequence). CDR3 length equals 12 residues. Trimming at V came to 3 bases and at J to 12 bases, leaving 4 bases not matched to a gene. The CDR3 is CASSIAAGGQFF. As DNA, the CDR3 is TGTGCCAGTAGTATCGCGGCGGGAGGGCAGTTCTTC.

There are a few counts of this clone. The V and J genes are TRBV4-3 and TRBJ2-1; 11 bases line up with TRBD2. Losses at the gene ends were 2 bases for V and 5 bases for J; bases not matched to a gene: 8. CDR1 is LGHNA and CDR2 is YSLEER in the germline V gene. The CDR3 is made up of 17 amino acids. For the CDR3, the DNA is TGCGCCAGCAGCCAACGCTGGGGACTAGCGGTAAACAATGAGCAGTTCTTC. Its protein product is CASSQRWGLAVNNEQFF.

The J gene is TRBJ2-5, the V gene TRBV6-1; no clear D. V was clipped by 3 bases and J by 1 base, with 6 bases between them. The CDR3 is 13 residues long. Germline lookup yields CDR1 MNHNS and CDR2 SASEGT. CDR3 sequence reads: CASSDPIQETQYF. For the CDR3, the DNA is TGTGCCAGCAGTGATCCCATCCAAGAGACCCAGTACTTC.

This clone was counted a single time. The rearrangement joins TRBV12-5 to TRBJ1-3, with unresolved D. The V end was cut by 1 base, the J end by 7 bases, with 11 bases between. The germline gives CDR1 LGHNT, CDR2 FRNRAP. The CDR3 length is 14 residues. CDR3 DNA sequence: TGTGCTAGTGGTTTGGAATTACCAAGGAACACCATATATTTT. Translated, it gives CASGLELPRNTIYF.